This section outlines one T cell receptor (beta chain) sequence together with its context. This sample is drawn from a study of blood T cell repertoires in COVID-19. As for the study in general: T cells, B-cell-depleted T cells, or PBMCs provided the cDNA or gDNA that served as material.

Germline V gene data show CDR1 as MNHEY and CDR2 as SVGAGI. Germline trimming cut 5 bases from V and 3 bases from J; bases unmatched to any gene: 5. This CDR3 region has 14 residues. The method was immunoSEQ multiplex PCR; TCRdb's version includes in-frame clones alone and lacks a portion of them. The data hold under 300,000 clones, with about nine tenths observed a single time. The V call is TRBV6-5, the J call TRBJ2-7, with 9 bases identical to TRBD1. The sequencing input was peripheral blood. This receptor was obtained from a woman in her forties who had recovered from COVID-19. CDR3 nucleotide sequence: TGTGCCAGCAGTACCCCGGGACAGGGCTACGAGCAGTACTTC. This translates into CASSTPGQGYEQYF.